The clone carrying this T cell receptor (beta chain) is classed as medium-sized (0.01 to 0.1%). As yet, its antigen is unknown. The CDR3 contains 16 residues. Germline-derived CDR1 and CDR2 are SGHVS and FNYEAQ. Trimming took 1 base from V and 2 from J; bases not matched to a gene: 5. Multiplex touch-down PCR with TRB-A/B primers amplified rearranged V-D-J TRB sequences. MiXCR was run by TCRdb on the multiplex PCR reads, yielding one entry per CDR3 protein. The table lists roughly 1,300 distinct CDR3 sequences, roughly 22% of them singletons. The source of the sample is a study of T cell repertoires in aging, cancer and after chemotherapy. Looking at the study overall: The whole study produced a dataset of some 10 million TCR reads. Study conclusions and caveats: Age-matched healthy donors had significantly more diverse, less clonal blood TCR repertoires than untreated cancer patients.

Peripheral blood genomic DNA, not sorted cells or RNA, was the template. The TCR sequence derives from a human donor with a solid tumor. The sequenced sample was blood. The rearrangement joins TRBV7-6 to TRBJ1-3; 7 bases map to TRBD1. CDR3 protein: CASSLGGGPPGNTIYF. DNA for the CDR3: TGTGCCAGCAGCTTAGGAGGGGGCCCCCCTGGAAACACCATATATTTT.